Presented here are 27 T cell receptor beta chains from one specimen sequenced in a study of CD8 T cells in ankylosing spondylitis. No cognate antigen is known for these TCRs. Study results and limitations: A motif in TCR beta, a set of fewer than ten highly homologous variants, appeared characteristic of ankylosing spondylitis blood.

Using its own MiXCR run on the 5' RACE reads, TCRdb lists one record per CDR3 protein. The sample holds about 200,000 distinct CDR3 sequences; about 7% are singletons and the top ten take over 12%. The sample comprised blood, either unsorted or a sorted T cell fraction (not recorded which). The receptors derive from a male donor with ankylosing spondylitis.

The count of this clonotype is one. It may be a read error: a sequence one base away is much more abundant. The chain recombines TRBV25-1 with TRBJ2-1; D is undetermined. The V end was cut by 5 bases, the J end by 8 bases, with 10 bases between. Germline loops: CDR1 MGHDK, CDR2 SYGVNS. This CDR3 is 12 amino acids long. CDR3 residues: CASSLDIYEQFF. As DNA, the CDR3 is TGTGCCAGCAGTCTGGATATTTATGAGCAGTTCTTC.

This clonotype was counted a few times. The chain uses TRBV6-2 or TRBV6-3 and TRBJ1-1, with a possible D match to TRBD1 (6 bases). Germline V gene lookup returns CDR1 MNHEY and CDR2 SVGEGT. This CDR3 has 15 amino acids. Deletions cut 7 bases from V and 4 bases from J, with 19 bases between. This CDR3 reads CASIRSRGLGTEAFF. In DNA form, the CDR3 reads TGTGCCAGCATCAGATCAAGGGGGTTAGGCACTGAAGCTTTCTTT.

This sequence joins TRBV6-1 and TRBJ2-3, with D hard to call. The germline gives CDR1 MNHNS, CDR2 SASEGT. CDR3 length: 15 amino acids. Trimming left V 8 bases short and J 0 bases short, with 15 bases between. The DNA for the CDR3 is TGTGCCAGCGCTCTCCCTTCCCCTAGCACAGATACGCAGTATTTT. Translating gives CASALPSPSTDTQYF.

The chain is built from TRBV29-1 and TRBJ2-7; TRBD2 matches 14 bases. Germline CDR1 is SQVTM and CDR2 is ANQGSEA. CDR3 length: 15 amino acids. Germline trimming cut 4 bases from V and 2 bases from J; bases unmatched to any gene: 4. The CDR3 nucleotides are TGCAGCGTTGGAGAGGGACTAGCGGGAGCCTACGAGCAGTACTTC. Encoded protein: CSVGEGLAGAYEQYF.

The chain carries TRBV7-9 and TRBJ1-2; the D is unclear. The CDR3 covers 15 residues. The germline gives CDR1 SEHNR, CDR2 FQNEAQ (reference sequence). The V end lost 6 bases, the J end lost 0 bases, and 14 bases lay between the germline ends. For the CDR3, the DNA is TGTGCCAGCAGTCCGGTCGGCGAACCTAACTATGGCTACACCTTC. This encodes CASSPVGEPNYGYTF. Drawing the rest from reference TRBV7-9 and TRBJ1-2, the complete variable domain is DTGVSQNPRHKITKRGQNVTFRCDPISEHNRLYWYRQTLGQGPEFLTYFQNEAQLEKSRLLSDRFSAERPKGSFSTLEIQRTEQGDSAMYLCASSPVGEPNYGYTFGSGTRLTVV.

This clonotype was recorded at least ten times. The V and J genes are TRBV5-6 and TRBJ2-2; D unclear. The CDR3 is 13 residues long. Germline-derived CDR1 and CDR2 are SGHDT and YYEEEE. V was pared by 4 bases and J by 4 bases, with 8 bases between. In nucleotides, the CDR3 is TGTGCCAGCAGCCAAATACCCACCGGGGAGCTGTTTTTT. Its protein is CASSQIPTGELFF.

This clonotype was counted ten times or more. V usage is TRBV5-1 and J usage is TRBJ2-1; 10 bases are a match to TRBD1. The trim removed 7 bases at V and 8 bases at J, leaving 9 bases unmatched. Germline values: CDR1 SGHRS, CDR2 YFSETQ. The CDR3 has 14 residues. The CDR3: CASSIGTGVDEQFF. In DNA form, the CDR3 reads TGCGCCAGCTCGATTGGGACAGGGGTCGATGAGCAGTTCTTC.

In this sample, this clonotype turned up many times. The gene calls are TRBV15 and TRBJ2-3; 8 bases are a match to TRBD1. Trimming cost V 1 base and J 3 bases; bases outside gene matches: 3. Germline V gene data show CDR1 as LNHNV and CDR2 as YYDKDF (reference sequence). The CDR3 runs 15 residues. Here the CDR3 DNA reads TGTGCCACCAGCAGAGCCCAGGGGGCAACAGATACGCAGTATTTT. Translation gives CATSRAQGATDTQYF.

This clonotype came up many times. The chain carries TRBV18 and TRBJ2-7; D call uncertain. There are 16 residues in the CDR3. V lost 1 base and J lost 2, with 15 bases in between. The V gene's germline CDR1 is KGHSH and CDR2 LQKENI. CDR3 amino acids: CASSPQVRVTAYEQYF. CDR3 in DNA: TGTGCCAGCTCACCACAGGTTCGGGTAACCGCCTACGAGCAGTACTTC.

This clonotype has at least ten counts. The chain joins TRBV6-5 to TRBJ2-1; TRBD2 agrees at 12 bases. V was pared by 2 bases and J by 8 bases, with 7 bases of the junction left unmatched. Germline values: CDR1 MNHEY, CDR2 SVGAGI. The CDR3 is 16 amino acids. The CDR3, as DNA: TGTGCCAGCAGTTACCGCTCTAGCGGGGGGGGCGATGAGCAGTTCTTC. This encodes CASSYRSSGGGDEQFF.

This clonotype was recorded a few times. The CDR3 sequence: CASRSYTEAFF. CDR3 bases: TGCGCCAGTCGGTCCTACACTGAAGCTTTCTTT. V and J are TRBV5-1 and TRBJ1-1; D is unresolved. Per germline, CDR1 SGHRS and CDR2 YFSETQ. V was shortened by 8 bases and J by 3 bases, with 8 bases between the two germline ends. The CDR3 runs 11 residues.

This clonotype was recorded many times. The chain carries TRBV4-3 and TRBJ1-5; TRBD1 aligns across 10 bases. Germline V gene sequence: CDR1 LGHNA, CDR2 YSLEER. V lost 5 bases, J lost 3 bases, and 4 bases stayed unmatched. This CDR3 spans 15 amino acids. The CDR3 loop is CASSDGTGVNQPQHF. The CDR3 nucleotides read TGCGCCAGCAGCGACGGGACAGGGGTCAATCAGCCCCAGCATTTT.

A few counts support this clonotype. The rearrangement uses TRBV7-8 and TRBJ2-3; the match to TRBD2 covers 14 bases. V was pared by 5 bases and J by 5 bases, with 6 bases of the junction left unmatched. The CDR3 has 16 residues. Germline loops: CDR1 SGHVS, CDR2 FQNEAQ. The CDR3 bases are TGTGCCAGCAGCCCCAGACTAGCGGGAGGGGGAGATACGCAGTATTTT. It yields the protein CASSPRLAGGGDTQYF.

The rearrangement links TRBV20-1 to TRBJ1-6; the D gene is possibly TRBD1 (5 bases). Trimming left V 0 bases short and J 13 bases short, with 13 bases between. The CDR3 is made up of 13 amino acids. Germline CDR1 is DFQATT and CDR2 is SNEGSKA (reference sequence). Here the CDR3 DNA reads TGCAGTGCTAGAGACGCAGGGTTTACGCCCCTCCACTTT. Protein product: CSARDAGFTPLHF.

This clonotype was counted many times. The CDR3 loop reads CASGGREQFF. The CDR3 coding sequence is TGTGCCAGCGGGGGACGCGAGCAGTTCTTC. The genes are TRBV7-9 and TRBJ2-1; tentatively, D is TRBD1 or TRBD2 (5 bases each). Germline V gene data show CDR1 as SEHNR and CDR2 as FQNEAQ (reference sequence). The CDR3 has 10 amino acids. V was shortened by 8 bases and J by 10 bases, with 9 bases between the two germline ends.

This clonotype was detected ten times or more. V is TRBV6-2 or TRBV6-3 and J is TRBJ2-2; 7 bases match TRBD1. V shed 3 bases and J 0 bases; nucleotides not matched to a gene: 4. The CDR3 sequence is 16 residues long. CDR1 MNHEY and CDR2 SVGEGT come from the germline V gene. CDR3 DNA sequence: TGTGCCAGCAGTTATCTAGGGGGCTCGAACACCGGGGAGCTGTTTTTT. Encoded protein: CASSYLGGSNTGELFF.

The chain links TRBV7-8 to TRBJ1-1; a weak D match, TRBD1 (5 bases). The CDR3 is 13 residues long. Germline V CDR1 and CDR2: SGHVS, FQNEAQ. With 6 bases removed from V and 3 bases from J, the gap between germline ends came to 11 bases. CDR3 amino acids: CASSTPGHTEAFF. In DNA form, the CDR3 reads TGTGCCAGCAGTACCCCGGGACACACTGAAGCTTTCTTT.

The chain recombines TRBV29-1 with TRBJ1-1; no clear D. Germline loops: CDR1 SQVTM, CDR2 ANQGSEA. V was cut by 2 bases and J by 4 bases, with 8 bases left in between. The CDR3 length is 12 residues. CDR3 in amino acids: CSVEREFTEAFF. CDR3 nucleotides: TGCAGCGTTGAAAGGGAGTTCACTGAAGCTTTCTTT.

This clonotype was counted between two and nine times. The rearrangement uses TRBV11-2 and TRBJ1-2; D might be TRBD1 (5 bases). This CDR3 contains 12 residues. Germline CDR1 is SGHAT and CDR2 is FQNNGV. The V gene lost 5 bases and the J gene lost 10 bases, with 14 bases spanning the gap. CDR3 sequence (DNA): TGTGCCAGCAGCCCCCCCAGCAGGGCCTACACCTTC. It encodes CASSPPSRAYTF. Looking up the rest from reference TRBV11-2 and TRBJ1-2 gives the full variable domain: EAGVAQSPRYKIIEKRQSVAFWCNPISGHATLYWYQQILGQGPKLLIQFQNNGVVDDSQLPKDRFSAERLKGVDSTLKIQPAKLEDSAVYLCASSPPSRAYTFGSGTRLTVV.

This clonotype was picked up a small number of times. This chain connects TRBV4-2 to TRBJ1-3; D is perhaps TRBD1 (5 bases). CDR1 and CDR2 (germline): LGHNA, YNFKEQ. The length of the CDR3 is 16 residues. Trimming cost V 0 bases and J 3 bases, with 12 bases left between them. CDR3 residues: CASSQDVLGLGNTIYF. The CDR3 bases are TGTGCCAGCAGCCAAGATGTATTGGGGCTTGGAAACACCATATATTTT.

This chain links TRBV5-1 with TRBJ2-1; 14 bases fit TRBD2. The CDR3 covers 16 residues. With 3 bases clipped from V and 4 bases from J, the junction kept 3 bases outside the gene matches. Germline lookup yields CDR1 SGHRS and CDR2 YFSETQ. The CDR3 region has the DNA TGCGCCAGCAGCTCATGGACTAGCGGGGGGTACAATGAGCAGTTCTTC. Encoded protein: CASSSWTSGGYNEQFF.

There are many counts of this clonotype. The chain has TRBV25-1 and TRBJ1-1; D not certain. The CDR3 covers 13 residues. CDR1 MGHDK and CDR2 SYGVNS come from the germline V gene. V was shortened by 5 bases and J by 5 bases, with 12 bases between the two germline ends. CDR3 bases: TGTGCCAGCAGTCTGGGAATGACAACTGAAGCTTTCTTT. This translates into CASSLGMTTEAFF.

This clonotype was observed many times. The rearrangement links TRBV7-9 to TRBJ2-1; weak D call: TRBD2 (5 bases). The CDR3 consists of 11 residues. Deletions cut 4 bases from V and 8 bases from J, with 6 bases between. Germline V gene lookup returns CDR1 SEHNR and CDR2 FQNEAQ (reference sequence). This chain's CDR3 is CASSSGYEQFF. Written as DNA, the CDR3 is TGTGCCAGCAGCTCGGGGTATGAGCAGTTCTTC.

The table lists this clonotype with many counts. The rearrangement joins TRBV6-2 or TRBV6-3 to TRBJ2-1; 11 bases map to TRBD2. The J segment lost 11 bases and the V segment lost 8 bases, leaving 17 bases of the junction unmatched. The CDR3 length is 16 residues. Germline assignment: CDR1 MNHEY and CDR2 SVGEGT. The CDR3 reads CASEVAGGDSQWKQFF. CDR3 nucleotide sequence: TGTGCCAGCGAGGTAGCGGGGGGGGATTCACAATGGAAGCAGTTCTTC.

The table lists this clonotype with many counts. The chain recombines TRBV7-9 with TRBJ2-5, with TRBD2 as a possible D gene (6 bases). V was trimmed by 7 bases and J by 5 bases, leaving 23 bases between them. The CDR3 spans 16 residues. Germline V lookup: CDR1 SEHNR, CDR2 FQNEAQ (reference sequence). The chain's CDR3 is CASMEGSVGFGETQYF. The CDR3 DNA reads TGTGCCAGCATGGAGGGATCCGTAGGTTTCGGGGAGACCCAGTACTTC.

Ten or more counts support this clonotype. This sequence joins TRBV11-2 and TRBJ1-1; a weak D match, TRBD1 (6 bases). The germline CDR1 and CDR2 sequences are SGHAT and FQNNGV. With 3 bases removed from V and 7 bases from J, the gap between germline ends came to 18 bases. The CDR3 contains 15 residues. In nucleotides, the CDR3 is TGTGCCAGCAGCTTGGGGGGCAGGGTCTTTGATGAAGCTTTCTTT. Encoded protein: CASSLGGRVFDEAFF.

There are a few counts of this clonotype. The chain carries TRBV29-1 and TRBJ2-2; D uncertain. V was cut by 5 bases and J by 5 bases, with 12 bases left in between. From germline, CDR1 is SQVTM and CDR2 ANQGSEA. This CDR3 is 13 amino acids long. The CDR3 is CSVYIARTGELFF. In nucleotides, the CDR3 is TGCAGCGTTTATATTGCTAGAACCGGGGAGCTGTTTTTT.